The sequence of this TCR beta chain was determined in a study of cytomegalovirus exposure and HLA in healthy donors. Study outcomes and limitations: An analysis done earlier found most TCR beta V segments productive about 87% or about 30% of the time.

Both 60 Vbeta primers and 13 Jbeta primers went into the PCR. Clones were read by immunoSEQ multiplex PCR, and TCRdb kept only the in-frame ones, dropping some. The sample carries about 150,000 clones, 73% recorded once. As to this clone: No antigen is known for it.

The source is a woman under 30 in good health and CMV-seronegative. The sequenced sample was PBMCs.

The CDR3 loop reads CASSLSRGLNTEAFF. In DNA form, the CDR3 reads TGTGCCAGCAGTTTATCGAGGGGGCTGAACACTGAAGCTTTCTTT. The chain employs TRBV27 and TRBJ1-1; 7 bases agree with TRBD1. The germline V gene encodes CDR1 MNHEY and CDR2 SMNVEV (reference sequence). The J segment lost 0 bases and the V segment lost 0 bases, leaving 1 base of the junction unmatched. The CDR3 spans 15 residues.